Shown below are 27 T cell receptor beta chains from a single sample sequenced in a study of blood T cell repertoires in COVID-19. Data came from immunoSEQ multiplex PCR; TCRdb stores just in-frame clones and leaves some out. The sample yields around 150,000 clones, roughly 82% seen once. Sequenced material: peripheral blood. Every receptor here comes from a woman in her thirties or forties with COVID-19, enrolled during active disease.

This chain links TRBV30 with TRBJ2-1, with 7 bases lining up with TRBD1. The CDR3 is 14 amino acids. V dropped 5 bases and J dropped 6; count of bases not matched to a gene: 10. CDR1 and CDR2 from the germline V gene are GTSNPN and SVGIG (reference sequence). The CDR3 loop is CAWSRGTPPNEQFF. CDR3 nucleotides: TGTGCCTGGTCCAGGGGGACACCTCCCAATGAGCAGTTCTTC.

This sequence joins TRBV28 and TRBJ2-3, with D unclear. The CDR3 covers 13 residues. CDR1 is MDHEN, CDR2 SYDVKM, per germline. With 5 bases removed from V and 4 bases from J, the gap between germline ends came to 10 bases. DNA of the CDR3: TGTGCCAGCAGTCCCCCCCCCTCAGATACGCAGTATTTT. This encodes CASSPPPSDTQYF.

This chain links TRBV9 with TRBJ1-2, with TRBD1 matching 8 bases. Germline CDR1 and CDR2: SGDLS and YYNGEE. The CDR3 contains 14 residues. V gave up 5 bases and J gave up 5 bases; unmatched junction bases: 8. CDR3 in amino acids: CASRRGTGGYGYTF. The DNA of the CDR3 is TGTGCCAGCAGGCGGGGGACAGGTGGTTATGGCTACACCTTC.

V gene TRBV5-4 combines with J gene TRBJ2-3; 7 bases agree with TRBD1. The CDR3 runs 19 residues. Germline assignment: CDR1 SGHNT and CDR2 YYREEE (reference sequence). With 0 bases clipped from V and 2 bases from J, the junction kept 15 bases outside the gene matches. DNA of the CDR3: TGTGCCAGCAGCTTGGGACAGGGTAGAGAGTTGCTTTCCACAGATACGCAGTATTTT. Translated, it gives CASSLGQGRELLSTDTQYF.

This chain connects TRBV5-5 to TRBJ2-7; the D is unclear. The V end lost 2 bases, the J end lost 4 bases, and 10 bases lay between the germline ends. Germline loops: CDR1 SGHKS, CDR2 YYEKEE (reference sequence). This CDR3 contains 13 residues. The CDR3 spells CASSFGSAYEQYV. CDR3 nucleotides: TGTGCCAGCAGCTTCGGGTCAGCTTACGAGCAGTACGTC.

This CDR3 is CASSPGTGVRTDTQYF. DNA for the CDR3: TGTGCCAGCAGCCCCGGGACAGGGGTGAGGACAGATACGCAGTATTTT. This sequence joins TRBV3-1 (or the pseudogene TRBV3-2) and TRBJ2-3; 10 positions match TRBD1. V was clipped by 4 bases and J by 3 bases; unmatched bases: 7. This CDR3 is built from 16 residues. Germline V CDR1 and CDR2: LGHDT, YNNKEL (reference sequence).

V usage is TRBV15 and J usage is TRBJ1-1; D may be TRBD1 (6 bases). Germline V gene lookup returns CDR1 LNHNV and CDR2 YYDKDF (reference sequence). V was pared by 4 bases and J by 3 bases, with 12 bases between. CDR3 length equals 14 residues. CDR3 DNA sequence: TGTGCCACCAGCATCGAGACAGGTTACACTGAAGCTTTCTTT. Protein: CATSIETGYTEAFF.

The chain carries TRBV28 and TRBJ1-2, with D maybe TRBD1 (5 bases). The CDR3 extends over 13 amino acids. Trimming took off 4 bases at V and 7 bases at J, with 13 bases between the two ends. Germline V gene sequence: CDR1 MDHEN, CDR2 SYDVKM. For the CDR3, the DNA is TGTGCCAGCAGTTCTTCCAGGGTGGGTGGCTACACCTTC. As protein: CASSSSRVGGYTF.

This clone appeared a few times. CDR3 amino acids: CASSFSEDQPQHF. DNA for the CDR3: TGTGCCAGCAGTTTTAGTGAAGATCAGCCCCAGCATTTT. The chain employs TRBV27 and TRBJ1-5, with D unclear. The CDR3 loop spans 13 amino acids. Germline values: CDR1 MNHEY, CDR2 SMNVEV (reference sequence). Trimming shortened V by 3 bases and J by 5 bases, and 8 bases separated the two germline ends.

The chain joins TRBV18 to TRBJ2-3; D is perhaps TRBD1 (6 bases). Between the trimmed V and J ends, which lost 4 bases and 0 bases, there was a span of 11 bases. This CDR3 is 15 amino acids long. Looked up from germline, CDR1 is KGHSH and CDR2 is LQKENI. The CDR3 sequence is CASSRKDSSTDTQYF. CDR3 coding DNA: TGTGCCAGCTCACGCAAGGACAGTAGCACAGATACGCAGTATTTT.

V and J are TRBV4-1 and TRBJ1-4; 10 nucleotides line up with TRBD1. Germline-derived CDR1 and CDR2 are MGHRA and YSYEKL. The CDR3 sequence is 14 residues long. V dropped 4 bases and J dropped 11; count of bases not matched to a gene: 7. CDR3 DNA: TGCGCCAGCAGCCCAACCGGGACAGGGGAGAAACTGTTTTTT. Its protein product is CASSPTGTGEKLFF.

This chain uses TRBV6-5 with TRBJ1-2; D not resolved. The germline CDR1 and CDR2 sequences are MNHEY and SVGAGI. Trimming shortened V by 3 bases and J by 3 bases, and 11 bases separated the two germline ends. The CDR3 contains 14 residues. CDR3 protein: CASSYAPTYYGYTF. The CDR3 DNA follows: TGTGCCAGCAGTTATGCCCCTACTTACTATGGCTACACCTTC.

This chain uses TRBV7-2 with TRBJ1-6, with 9 bases identical to TRBD1. Germline values: CDR1 SGHTA, CDR2 FQGNSA. V trimming: 5 bases; J trimming: 10 bases; junction bases outside the gene matches: 9. There are 15 residues in the CDR3. The CDR3 bases are TGTGCCAGCAGCCCAACAGGGGGCCGGGGATCACCCCTCCACTTT. It translates to CASSPTGGRGSPLHF.

This chain joins TRBV27 and TRBJ2-6; 8 bases line up with TRBD1. Germline trimming cut 3 bases from V and 0 bases from J; bases unmatched to any gene: 1. Germline V lookup: CDR1 MNHEY, CDR2 SMNVEV (reference sequence). This CDR3 is 16 amino acids long. CDR3 nucleotide sequence: TGTGCCAGCAGTTTTGACAGGGGCTCTGGGGCCAACGTCCTGACTTTC. Translation: CASSFDRGSGANVLTF.

This rearrangement joins TRBV3-1 (or the pseudogene TRBV3-2) to TRBJ2-5; 12 bases align to TRBD2. The CDR3 is 14 amino acids. With V trimmed by 7 bases and J by 4 bases, 4 bases remained unmatched. Per germline, CDR1 LGHDT and CDR2 YNNKEL (reference sequence). CDR3 protein: CASILAGGRETQYF. CDR3 coding DNA: TGTGCCAGCATTCTAGCGGGGGGGCGAGAGACCCAGTACTTC.

The chain links TRBV10-3 to TRBJ1-2, with TRBD1 matching 7 bases. The CDR3 totals 15 residues. In germline, CDR1 is ENHRY, CDR2 SYGVKD. Unmatched junction bases numbered 5, after V lost 4 bases and J lost 0 bases. As DNA, the CDR3 is TGTGCCATCAGTGCGGCTACAGGGGCTAACTATGGCTACACCTTC. Translation gives CAISAATGANYGYTF.

This sequence joins TRBV10-3 and TRBJ2-2; 10 nucleotides align to TRBD1. This CDR3 contains 14 residues. CDR1 and CDR2 from the germline V gene are ENHRY and SYGVKD. Losses at the gene ends were 6 bases for V and 5 bases for J; bases not matched to a gene: 3. The chain's CDR3 is CAISDRGPTGELFF. In DNA form, the CDR3 reads TGTGCCATCAGCGACAGGGGGCCAACCGGGGAGCTGTTTTTT.

The V and J genes are TRBV5-1 and TRBJ1-1; D uncertain. This CDR3 contains 17 residues. Per the germline V gene, CDR1 is SGHRS and CDR2 is YFSETQ. Trimming pared 0 bases from V and 3 bases from J, leaving 18 bases between. CDR3 sequence (DNA): TGCGCCAGCAGCTTGGCCTTAGAGGTGTATGTGGACACTGAAGCTTTCTTT. Protein sequence: CASSLALEVYVDTEAFF.

V is TRBV19 and J is TRBJ1-1, with 7 bases matching TRBD1. Germline V gene sequence: CDR1 LNHDA, CDR2 SQIVND (reference sequence). The ends lost 4 bases at V and 5 bases at J; junction bases unmatched: 10. The length of the CDR3 is 15 residues. CDR3 bases: TGTGCCAGTAGTACCTCACAGGGGAGAGGAACTGAAGCTTTCTTT. Translation: CASSTSQGRGTEAFF.

The chain combines TRBV2 with TRBJ1-1; tentatively, D is TRBD1 (5 bases). This CDR3 contains 14 residues. The V end was cut by 3 bases, the J end by 3 bases, with 11 bases between. Germline V CDR1 and CDR2: SNHLY, FYNNEI. This CDR3 is CASSDSLTDTEAFF. CDR3 coding DNA: TGTGCCAGCAGTGATAGTTTGACAGACACTGAAGCTTTCTTT.

This clone was counted once. This rearrangement joins TRBV6-2 or TRBV6-3 to TRBJ2-1; TRBD2 aligns across 9 bases. From germline, CDR1 is MNHEY and CDR2 SVGEGT. Trimming removed 0 bases from V and 5 bases from J; junction bases left unmatched: 17. This CDR3 comprises 20 residues. This CDR3 reads CASSYSKGRYSGRKNNEQFF. Here the CDR3 DNA reads TGTGCCAGCAGTTACTCGAAGGGGAGGTATAGCGGGAGAAAGAACAATGAGCAGTTCTTC.

This sequence joins TRBV5-1 and TRBJ2-6; TRBD1 matches at 7 bases. There are 16 residues in the CDR3. Trimming at V came to 0 bases and at J to 2 bases, leaving 2 bases not matched to a gene. Germline-derived CDR1 and CDR2 are SGHRS and YFSETQ. In nucleotides, the CDR3 is TGCGCCAGCAGCTTGGAGACAGGGCCTGGGGCCAACGTCCTGACTTTC. It is translated as CASSLETGPGANVLTF. Looking up the rest from reference TRBV5-1 and TRBJ2-6 gives the full variable domain: KAGVTQTPRYLIKTRGQQVTLSCSPISGHRSVSWYQQTPGQGLQFLFEYFSETQRNKGNFPGRFSGRQFSNSRSEMNVSTLELGDSALYLCASSLETGPGANVLTFGAGSRLTVL.

V gene TRBV7-9 combines with J gene TRBJ1-4; no reliable D call. CDR1 and CDR2 (germline): SEHNR, FQNEAQ (reference sequence). This CDR3 region has 13 residues. V was clipped by 6 bases and J by 3 bases, with 8 bases between them. The CDR3 here is CASRRSANEKLFF. The DNA of the CDR3 is TGTGCCAGCAGACGGTCGGCTAATGAAAAACTGTTTTTT.

Only a few counts were recorded for this clone. The chain is built from TRBV7-6 and TRBJ2-7; 8 bases align to TRBD2. Germline-derived CDR1 and CDR2 are SGHVS and FNYEAQ. V shed 6 bases and J 2 bases; nucleotides not matched to a gene: 18. CDR3 length: 18 residues. CDR3 DNA: TGTGCCAGCAGTCAATCTAGCGGGTTGGGCCCCCTTACCTACGAGCAGTACTTC. Residues: CASSQSSGLGPLTYEQYF.

This chain uses TRBV7-2 with TRBJ1-5; D is ambiguous. Trimming left V 3 bases short and J 4 bases short, with 7 bases between. The V gene's germline CDR1 is SGHTA and CDR2 FQGNSA. The CDR3 is 13 residues long. The CDR3 is CASSFGRNQPQHF. For the CDR3, the DNA is TGTGCCAGCAGCTTCGGGAGGAATCAGCCCCAGCATTTT.

The V call is TRBV2, the J call TRBJ1-2; 9 bases match TRBD1. V shed 5 bases, J shed 7 bases, and the junction held 8 bases outside the gene matches. CDR1 is SNHLY, CDR2 FYNNEI, per germline. The CDR3 is made up of 14 amino acids. CDR3 in amino acids: CASSSGQGLAGYTF. CDR3 sequence (DNA): TGTGCCAGCAGTAGCGGACAGGGGCTGGCTGGCTACACCTTC.

This clone was observed once. The gene calls are TRBV4-1 and TRBJ2-1; a possible D gene is TRBD2 (7 bases). The CDR3 covers 15 residues. V lost 3 bases and J 4 bases, leaving 13 bases between the germline ends. Germline-derived CDR1 and CDR2 are MGHRA and YSYEKL. CDR3 in amino acids: CASSQKGGDYNEQFF. CDR3 bases: TGCGCCAGCAGCCAGAAAGGGGGGGATTACAATGAGCAGTTCTTC.